Listed here are 22 T cell receptor beta chains from one sample, sequenced in a study of glioma-infiltrating T cells after dendritic cell vaccination. TCRdb's table, derived via immunoSEQ multiplex PCR, lists solely in-frame clones and lacks some. Seen here are about 24,000 clones, 85% to 90% observed once, and the top ten hold over 2.5%. The time point here: after dendritic cell vaccination, including at tumor progression/relapse. Sequenced material: blood, taken after dendritic cell vaccination. The receptors originated from a human donor with glioblastoma.

J is TRBJ2-1 and V is TRBV4-2, with TRBD2 identical over 13 bases. The germline V gene has CDR1 LGHNA and CDR2 YNFKEQ. J was trimmed by 10 bases and V by 2 bases; bases with no gene match: 8. The CDR3 has 16 amino acids. Here the CDR3 DNA reads TGTGCCAGCAGCCAACCGGGACTAGCGGGGAAGGGGGAGCAGTTCTTC. This sequence encodes CASSQPGLAGKGEQFF.

The chain is built from TRBV5-1 and TRBJ2-7; TRBD2 aligns across 7 bases. This CDR3 comprises 13 residues. The V segment lost 4 bases and the J segment 5 bases; nucleotides outside the gene matches: 6. CDR1 is SGHRS, CDR2 YFSETQ, per germline. The CDR3 loop is CASSGQRGDEQYF. CDR3 nucleotides: TGCGCCAGCAGCGGCCAACGGGGGGACGAGCAGTACTTC.

The chain is built from TRBV19 and TRBJ2-7; tentative D call: TRBD2 (7 bases). Germline lookup yields CDR1 LNHDA and CDR2 SQIVND (reference sequence). Trimming removed 3 bases from V and 4 bases from J, with 16 bases in between. The CDR3 has 15 residues. The CDR3 sequence is CASSIGSGGPYEQYF. In DNA form, the CDR3 reads TGTGCCAGTAGTATTGGTTCGGGGGGCCCATACGAGCAGTACTTC.

The V call is TRBV27, the J call TRBJ2-1, with TRBD1 identical over 9 bases. V was clipped by 5 bases and J by 8 bases; unmatched bases: 7. Germline V gene data show CDR1 as MNHEY and CDR2 as SMNVEV (reference sequence). The CDR3 has 14 amino acids. CDR3 bases: TGTGCCAGCAGTCCCCGGGACAGGGTCGATGAGCAGTTCTTC. Its translation is CASSPRDRVDEQFF.

The gene calls are TRBV19 and TRBJ1-5; D may be TRBD1 (6 bases). V shed 6 bases and J shed 9 bases, with 15 bases lying between them. Germline assignment: CDR1 LNHDA and CDR2 SQIVND (reference sequence). This CDR3 has 13 residues. This CDR3 is CASSGGRGSPQHF. In DNA, the CDR3 is TGTGCCAGTAGCGGTGGCAGGGGTTCGCCCCAGCATTTT.

This chain links TRBV5-5 with TRBJ2-7; tentative D call: TRBD2 (5 bases). Germline assignment: CDR1 SGHKS and CDR2 YYEKEE (reference sequence). This CDR3 is built from 15 residues. V was pared by 0 bases and J by 6 bases, with 16 bases between. CDR3 region: CASSLAWGGSGEQYF. The CDR3 nucleotides read TGTGCCAGCAGCTTGGCCTGGGGTGGGAGCGGCGAGCAGTACTTC.

The J gene is TRBJ2-1, the V gene TRBV19, with TRBD2 matching 12 bases. CDR1 is LNHDA and CDR2 is SQIVND in the germline V gene (reference sequence). The CDR3 runs 15 residues. The ends lost 6 bases at V and 6 bases at J; junction bases unmatched: 6. The CDR3 region has the DNA TGTGCCAGTAGCCCCCTAGCGGGGGGGCCCAATGAGCAGTTCTTC. Protein: CASSPLAGGPNEQFF. The whole variable domain, remainder taken from reference TRBV19 and TRBJ2-1, is DGGITQSPKYLFRKEGQNVTLSCEQNLNHDAMYWYRQDPGQGLRLIYYSQIVNDFQKGDIAEGYSVSREKKESFPLTVTSAQKNPTAFYLCASSPLAGGPNEQFFGPGTRLTVL.

CDR3 bases: TGTGCCAGCAGCGCTACTGACGGGATTCAAGAGACCCAGTACTTC. This encodes CASSATDGIQETQYF. The chain carries TRBV9 and TRBJ2-5; a weak D match, TRBD2 (5 bases). This CDR3 contains 15 residues. The V end was cut by 3 bases, the J end by 2 bases, with 14 bases between. Germline CDR1 and CDR2: SGDLS and YYNGEE.

Note on this clone: The junction differs from germline at one of its ends, possibly a read error. This rearrangement joins TRBV7-7 to TRBJ2-7; 7 bases align to TRBD2. Germline V CDR1 and CDR2: SSHAT, FNYEAQ (reference sequence). The CDR3 sequence is 18 residues long. The CDR3 sequence is CASSLAPSSGTDTYEQYF. The CDR3 DNA is TGTGCTAGCAGCTTAGCCCCTTCCAGCGGGACTGATACCTACGAGCAGTACTTC.

The J gene is TRBJ2-7, the V gene TRBV25-1, with 8 bases that match TRBD1. Germline-derived CDR1 and CDR2 are MGHDK and SYGVNS. Trimming at V came to 2 bases and at J to 4 bases, leaving 7 bases not matched to a gene. The CDR3 extends over 15 amino acids. This CDR3 reads CASSEGNRGVYEQYF. CDR3 nucleotide sequence: TGTGCCAGCAGTGAAGGGAACAGGGGGGTTTACGAGCAGTACTTC.

The chain carries TRBV19 and TRBJ2-7, with 9 bases fitting TRBD2. Germline V lookup: CDR1 LNHDA, CDR2 SQIVND (reference sequence). The V gene end was trimmed by 2 bases and the J gene end by 3 bases; junction bases not matched to a gene: 2. CDR3 size: 14 residues. The CDR3 DNA reads as TGTGCCAGTAGTATAAGTAGCGGGGGCTACGAGCAGTACTTC. This gives the protein CASSISSGGYEQYF.

On this clone itself: The same CDR3 can be traced to other DNA sequences in this sample. J is TRBJ1-6 and V is TRBV5-1, with TRBD1 as a possible D gene (6 bases). Trimming pared 3 bases from V and 7 bases from J, leaving 11 bases between. Germline V lookup: CDR1 SGHRS, CDR2 YFSETQ. The CDR3 is 14 amino acids. This CDR3 reads CASSSGHLNSPLHF. CDR3 nucleotide sequence: TGCGCCAGCAGCTCGGGACACCTAAATTCACCCCTCCACTTT.

J is TRBJ2-7 and V is TRBV7-9; TRBD2 matches 9 bases. V lost 5 bases to trimming and J lost 2 bases; unmatched junction nucleotides: 10. Germline CDR1 reads SEHNR; CDR2 reads FQNEAQ (reference sequence). The CDR3 length is 16 residues. The CDR3 coding sequence is TGTGCCAGCAGCCCTCTTGGTAGCGGGGGAACCTACGAGCAGTACTTC. Its translation is CASSPLGSGGTYEQYF. Together with reference TRBV7-9 and TRBJ2-7, the CDR3 gives the full variable domain: DTGVSQNPRHKITKRGQNVTFRCDPISEHNRLYWYRQTLGQGPEFLTYFQNEAQLEKSRLLSDRFSAERPKGSFSTLEIQRTEQGDSAMYLCASSPLGSGGTYEQYFGPGTRLTVT.

V gene TRBV30 combines with J gene TRBJ2-1; possibly TRBD1 for D (5 bases). The CDR3 is made up of 12 amino acids. Between the trimmed V and J ends, which lost 3 bases and 5 bases, there was a span of 8 bases. CDR1 and CDR2 from the germline V gene are GTSNPN and SVGIG (reference sequence). The CDR3 reads CAWSPQDNEQFF. The CDR3 DNA reads as TGTGCCTGGAGCCCACAGGACAATGAGCAGTTCTTC.

This rearrangement joins TRBV5-4 to TRBJ2-2; D is perhaps TRBD2 (6 bases). CDR3 length: 16 residues. V was pared by 0 bases and J by 3 bases, with 12 bases between. Germline V gene sequence: CDR1 SGHNT, CDR2 YYREEE (reference sequence). CDR3 loop: CASSLGGGMDTGELFF. CDR3 bases: TGTGCCAGCAGCTTGGGTGGAGGGATGGACACCGGGGAGCTGTTTTTT.

The rearrangement uses TRBV5-1 and TRBJ2-3; 7 bases are shared with TRBD1. Germline V gene lookup returns CDR1 SGHRS and CDR2 YFSETQ. The CDR3 has 15 amino acids. The junction had 9 bases not matched to a gene; V was cut back by 4 bases and J by 4 bases. In DNA form, the CDR3 reads TGCGCCAGCAGCCTAGCCAGGCAGGGGGCAGATACGCAGTATTTT. It is translated as CASSLARQGADTQYF.

This clone was seen more than once but under ten times. The chain couples TRBV11-2 to TRBJ2-7; TRBD1 aligns across 8 bases. The CDR3 has 17 residues. Trimming removed 1 base from V and 1 base from J; junction bases left unmatched: 9. Germline V gives CDR1 SGHAT, CDR2 FQNNGV. The CDR3 protein is CASSLADRVFRSYEQYF. The CDR3 DNA reads as TGTGCCAGCAGCTTAGCGGACAGGGTGTTTAGATCCTACGAGCAGTACTTC.

The rearrangement links TRBV27 to TRBJ2-2; 16 nucleotides line up with TRBD2. V was pared by 5 bases and J by 6 bases, with 3 bases of the junction left unmatched. CDR1 MNHEY and CDR2 SMNVEV come from the germline V gene (reference sequence). The CDR3 length is 16 residues. CDR3 region: CASSPGTSGGAGELFF. The CDR3 DNA is TGTGCCAGCAGTCCCGGGACTAGCGGGGGGGCCGGGGAGCTGTTTTTT.

The J gene is TRBJ2-7, the V gene TRBV27; 7 nucleotides match TRBD1. Germline V gene sequence: CDR1 MNHEY, CDR2 SMNVEV (reference sequence). Trimming cost V 6 bases and J 11 bases; bases outside gene matches: 22. The length of the CDR3 is 16 residues. The CDR3 loop is CASRPRQGLSYERKYF. The CDR3 bases are TGTGCCAGCAGACCCAGACAGGGATTATCCTACGAGCGGAAGTACTTC.

The V gene is TRBV30, the J gene TRBJ2-7, with 9 bases identical to TRBD1. V lost 5 bases, J lost 1 base, and 6 bases stayed unmatched. From germline, CDR1 is GTSNPN and CDR2 SVGIG (reference sequence). This CDR3 is built from 14 residues. CDR3 nucleotides: TGTGCCTGGGTAGGACAGGGGAAGTCCTACGAGCAGTACTTC. It encodes CAWVGQGKSYEQYF.

The sample holds a few counts of this clone. The genes are TRBV29-1 and TRBJ2-3; D may be TRBD2 (5 bases). The CDR3 has 15 residues. The V and J ends lost 6 bases and 3 bases respectively, with 19 bases between them. CDR1 and CDR2 (germline): SQVTM, ANQGSEA. CDR3 protein: CSVESRTRGTDTQYF. In nucleotides, the CDR3 is TGCAGCGTCGAGTCTAGGACTCGTGGGACAGATACGCAGTATTTT.

The J gene is TRBJ2-2, the V gene TRBV4-2; 7 bases map to TRBD2. There are 17 residues in the CDR3. V was pared by 0 bases and J by 0 bases, with 4 bases of the junction left unmatched. From germline, CDR1 is LGHNA and CDR2 YNFKEQ. For the CDR3, the DNA is TGTGCCAGCAGCCAAGATAAAGGGACTACGAACACCGGGGAGCTGTTTTTT. Translated, it gives CASSQDKGTTNTGELFF.